One and the same sample provided the 11 T cell receptor beta chains below, sequenced in a study of beta chain features in type 1 diabetes. What was sequenced were expressed TCRB transcripts, since all of the isolated RNA had been reverse transcribed. Clones were sequenced by immunoSEQ multiplex PCR, and TCRdb holds only the in-frame ones, with some missing. The sample lists about 930,000 clones, about a sixth occurring once. The sample was naive CD4+ T cells from blood. All receptors derive from a woman under 30 in good health.

The chain carries TRBV7-2 and TRBJ1-4, with TRBD1 as a possible D gene (5 bases). Germline values: CDR1 SGHTA, CDR2 FQGNSA. The CDR3 totals 14 residues. V gave up 3 bases and J gave up 5 bases, with 10 bases separating them. This CDR3 is CASSLTAENEKLFF. CDR3 nucleotide sequence: TGTGCCAGCAGCTTGACAGCAGAAAATGAAAAACTGTTTTTT.

The V gene is TRBV4-2, the J gene TRBJ1-5; 10 bases agree with TRBD1. Germline values: CDR1 LGHNA, CDR2 YNFKEQ. The CDR3 contains 16 residues. J lost 4 bases, V lost 1 base, and 4 bases had no gene match. CDR3 DNA sequence: TGTGCCAGCAGCCAAGTGTCGGGACAGGGGAATCAGCCCCAGCATTTT. Its translation is CASSQVSGQGNQPQHF.

This clone was found a few times. The rearrangement links TRBV2 to TRBJ1-2, with D tentatively TRBD1 (5 bases). There are 14 residues in the CDR3. Germline V gene lookup returns CDR1 SNHLY and CDR2 FYNNEI. V gave up 5 bases and J gave up 2 bases, with 12 bases separating them. As DNA, the CDR3 is TGTGCCAGCAGTAAAGGACATCCGAACTATGGCTACACCTTC. Translating gives CASSKGHPNYGYTF.

This chain uses TRBV6-6 with TRBJ2-1, with a possible D match to TRBD1 (5 bases). V gave up 2 bases and J gave up 9 bases, with 17 bases separating them. The CDR3 has 15 amino acids. The V gene's germline CDR1 is MNHNY and CDR2 SVGAGI (reference sequence). For the CDR3, the DNA is TGTGCCAGCAGTTACGAGGACATTCCTCGTGGTGAGCAGTTCTTC. It is translated as CASSYEDIPRGEQFF.

This clone was seen a few times. The chain links TRBV6-5 to TRBJ2-3; 8 bases line up with TRBD1. The germline gives CDR1 MNHEY, CDR2 SVGAGI. The J segment lost 9 bases and the V segment lost 10 bases, leaving 6 bases of the junction unmatched. This CDR3 has 11 residues. CDR3 in DNA: TGTGCCATCAGACAGGGGCCGACGCAGTATTTT. It specifies CAIRQGPTQYF.

This clone was seen only a few times. The rearrangement links TRBV5-6 to TRBJ2-7; 7 positions agree with TRBD2. This CDR3 comprises 15 residues. CDR1 is SGHDT and CDR2 is YYEEEE in the germline V gene. J was trimmed by 5 bases and V by 4 bases; bases with no gene match: 12. This CDR3 is CASSPTHAGVHEQYF. The CDR3 DNA follows: TGTGCCAGCAGCCCGACGCATGCGGGAGTCCACGAGCAGTACTTC.

The gene calls are TRBV4-2 and TRBJ2-1; 8 nucleotides agree with TRBD2. The J segment lost 9 bases and the V segment lost 1 base, leaving 8 bases of the junction unmatched. The germline gives CDR1 LGHNA, CDR2 YNFKEQ. The CDR3 extends over 15 amino acids. The CDR3 is CASSQGRTSSGEQFF. The CDR3 coding sequence is TGTGCCAGCAGCCAAGGCCGGACTAGCTCGGGTGAGCAGTTCTTC.

J is TRBJ2-3 and V is TRBV7-2, with D possibly TRBD1 on 6 matching bases. Germline values: CDR1 SGHTA, CDR2 FQGNSA. V was trimmed by 6 bases and J by 2 bases, leaving 18 bases between them. This CDR3 region has 16 residues. The CDR3 sequence is CASRVHWDIYTDTQYF. The CDR3 nucleotides read TGTGCCAGCAGGGTCCATTGGGACATATACACAGATACGCAGTATTTT.

This clone has more than one count but fewer than ten. J is TRBJ2-5 and V is TRBV25-1; possible D gene TRBD2, 5 bases. Trimming took off 2 bases at V and 3 bases at J, with 13 bases between the two ends. Germline CDR1 is MGHDK and CDR2 is SYGVNS. This CDR3 has 15 amino acids. CDR3: CASSENPGRKETQYF. CDR3 sequence (DNA): TGTGCCAGCAGTGAAAACCCGGGGAGAAAAGAGACCCAGTACTTC. Based on the CDR3 plus reference TRBV25-1 and TRBJ2-5, the full variable domain is EADIYQTPRYLVIGTGKKITLECSQTMGHDKMYWYQQDPGMELHLIHYSYGVNSTEKGDLSSESTVSRIRTEHFPLTLESARPSHTSQYLCASSENPGRKETQYFGPGTRLLVL.

This clone was observed a handful of times. CDR3 loop: CASSLSPGLSREQYF. The CDR3 DNA reads TGTGCCAGCAGTCTCAGCCCCGGTCTCTCTCGCGAGCAGTACTTC. V gene TRBV6-5 combines with J gene TRBJ2-7, with D unresolved. V was clipped by 5 bases and J by 6 bases, with 20 bases between them. The CDR3 runs 15 residues. Germline lookup yields CDR1 MNHEY and CDR2 SVGAGI.

This clone was counted a few times. The rearrangement links TRBV2 to TRBJ1-1, with no clear D. V lost 6 bases and J lost 5, with 10 bases in between. The CDR3 runs 12 residues. Germline V gene lookup returns CDR1 SNHLY and CDR2 FYNNEI. Written as DNA, the CDR3 is TGTGCCAGCAGCCCCCTGGGGACTGAAGCTTTCTTT. Protein product: CASSPLGTEAFF.